The 13 T cell receptor beta chains below were found in one sample sequenced in a study of T cell responses to AZD1222 COVID-19 vaccine. Generated by immunoSEQ multiplex PCR, the TCRdb table keeps only in-frame clones and is missing some. The sample shows about 200,000 clones, roughly nine tenths of them seen only once. The sample here was peripheral blood, taken 28 days after the second AZD1222 dose. Receptors were obtained from an adult who received the AZD1222 COVID-19 vaccine.

CDR3 sequence reads: CASTRRARSTDTQYF. In DNA, the CDR3 is TGTGCCAGCACCCGCCGGGCCCGGAGCACAGATACGCAGTATTTT. J is TRBJ2-3 and V is TRBV27; D is unclear. Trimming cost V 7 bases and J 0 bases, with 14 bases left between them. Germline-derived CDR1 and CDR2 are MNHEY and SMNVEV (reference sequence). This CDR3 spans 15 amino acids.

V is TRBV6-2 or TRBV6-3 and J is TRBJ2-1; possible D gene TRBD1, 7 bases. Between the trimmed V and J ends, which lost 6 bases and 4 bases, there was a span of 16 bases. CDR1 MNHEY and CDR2 SVGEGT come from the germline V gene. This CDR3 spans 15 amino acids. In nucleotides, the CDR3 is TGTGCCAGCAGCCACTTGGCGGGACAGTACAATGAGCAGTTCTTC. Protein sequence: CASSHLAGQYNEQFF.

The rearrangement links TRBV11-2 to TRBJ2-7; D remains unclear. Germline CDR1 is SGHAT and CDR2 is FQNNGV. The CDR3 length is 13 residues. V lost 2 bases, J lost 2 bases, and 7 bases lay in between. The CDR3, as DNA: TGTGCCAGCAGCTTAACGGCGGCCTACGAGCAGTACTTC. Translation: CASSLTAAYEQYF.

V is TRBV7-2 and J is TRBJ2-7; D is possibly TRBD2 (5 bases). From germline, CDR1 is SGHTA and CDR2 FQGNSA. V lost 5 bases and J lost 2, with 13 bases in between. The CDR3 totals 14 residues. CDR3 protein: CASSPRGYAYEQYF. The CDR3 DNA sequence: TGTGCCAGCAGCCCCCGGGGATACGCCTACGAGCAGTACTTC.

The rearrangement links TRBV28 to TRBJ2-3; 13 bases are shared with TRBD2. CDR3 length: 21 amino acids. Trimming took 7 bases from V and 0 from J; bases not matched to a gene: 19. From germline, CDR1 is MDHEN and CDR2 SYDVKM. The CDR3 region has the DNA TGTGCCAGCAACAACCCATCCGGGACTAGCGGGACCCTAGCTAGCACAGATACGCAGTATTTT. Translation: CASNNPSGTSGTLASTDTQYF.

This clone was observed a few times. The V call is TRBV7-2, the J call TRBJ1-5; D is perhaps TRBD1 (5 bases). Trimming left V 5 bases short and J 7 bases short, with 15 bases between. The CDR3 loop spans 14 amino acids. CDR1 and CDR2 (germline): SGHTA, FQGNSA. This CDR3 is CASSVAKGRQPQHF. CDR3 coding DNA: TGTGCCAGCAGCGTTGCCAAGGGACGCCAGCCCCAGCATTTT.

The chain couples TRBV29-1 to TRBJ1-2, with D perhaps TRBD1 (6 bases). The germline gives CDR1 SQVTM, CDR2 ANQGSEA. This CDR3 is built from 13 residues. The V end lost 4 bases, the J end lost 6 bases, and 15 bases lay between the germline ends. CDR3 nucleotide sequence: TGCAGCGTTGCCAGGCAGGGGAAGGATGGCTACACCTTC. The encoded protein is CSVARQGKDGYTF. The full variable domain, completed using reference TRBV29-1 and TRBJ1-2, is SAVISQKPSRDICQRGTSLTIQCQVDSQVTMMFWYRQQPGQSLTLIATANQGSEATYESGFVIDKFPISRPNLTFSTLTVSNMSPEDSSIYLCSVARQGKDGYTFGSGTRLTVV.

The chain has TRBV20-1 and TRBJ2-3, with no clear D. CDR1 is DFQATT, CDR2 SNEGSKA, per germline (reference sequence). This CDR3 spans 12 amino acids. V was pared by 3 bases and J by 5 bases, with 9 bases between. The CDR3 region has the DNA TGCAGTGCTAGTGCCTCGGGAGATACGCAGTATTTT. Translating gives CSASASGDTQYF.

A single count supports this clone. V usage is TRBV28 and J usage is TRBJ2-1, with D hard to call. Trimming took off 7 bases at V and 0 bases at J, with 10 bases between the two ends. This CDR3 is built from 14 residues. Germline V gives CDR1 MDHEN, CDR2 SYDVKM. Written as DNA, the CDR3 is TGTGCCAGCACCCCGTCGGGCTCCTACAATGAGCAGTTCTTC. Its protein is CASTPSGSYNEQFF.

This sequence joins TRBV5-8 and TRBJ2-7; 11 nucleotides match TRBD1. J was trimmed by 6 bases and V by 4 bases; bases with no gene match: 6. This CDR3 is 14 amino acids long. CDR1 and CDR2 from the germline V gene are SGHTS and YDEGEE. The CDR3 reads CASSEDRGLGEQYF. Written as DNA, the CDR3 is TGTGCCAGCAGCGAGGACAGGGGGCTGGGCGAGCAGTACTTC.

The genes are TRBV9 and TRBJ2-3, with 13 bases fitting TRBD2. Germline values: CDR1 SGDLS, CDR2 YYNGEE. This CDR3 spans 17 amino acids. V trimming: 3 bases; J trimming: 5 bases; junction bases outside the gene matches: 9. CDR3 DNA sequence: TGTGCCAGCAGCGGGATTGGACTAGCGGGAGTCAGAGATACGCAGTATTTT. It yields the protein CASSGIGLAGVRDTQYF.

The chain links TRBV3-1 (or the pseudogene TRBV3-2) to TRBJ2-7; D possibly matches TRBD1 or TRBD2 (5 bases each). The CDR3 length is 13 residues. Germline lookup yields CDR1 LGHDT and CDR2 YNNKEL (reference sequence). V lost 3 bases, J lost 6 bases, and 12 bases lay in between. Here the CDR3 reads CASSHRDLTEQYF. The CDR3 nucleotides read TGTGCCAGCAGCCACCGGGACCTAACCGAGCAGTACTTC.

This clone occurred once. The chain links TRBV7-9 to TRBJ2-3, with D hard to call. V was cut by 2 bases and J by 9 bases, with 6 bases left in between. Per the germline V gene, CDR1 is SEHNR and CDR2 is FQNEAQ (reference sequence). This CDR3 has 11 amino acids. CDR3 bases: TGTGCCAGCAGCTTATTGGGGACGCAGTATTTT. Protein sequence: CASSLLGTQYF.